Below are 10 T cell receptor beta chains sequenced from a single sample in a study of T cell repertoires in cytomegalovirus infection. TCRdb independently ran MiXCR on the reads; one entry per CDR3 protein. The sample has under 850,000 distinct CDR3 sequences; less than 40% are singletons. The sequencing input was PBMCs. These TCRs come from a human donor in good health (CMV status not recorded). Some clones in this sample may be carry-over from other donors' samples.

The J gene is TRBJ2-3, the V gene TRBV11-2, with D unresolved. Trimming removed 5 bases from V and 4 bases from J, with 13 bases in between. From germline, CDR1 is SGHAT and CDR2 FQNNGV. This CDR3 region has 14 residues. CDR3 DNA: TGTGCCAGCAGCCCGCGTGGTCGGGCAGATACGCAGTATTTT. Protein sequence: CASSPRGRADTQYF.

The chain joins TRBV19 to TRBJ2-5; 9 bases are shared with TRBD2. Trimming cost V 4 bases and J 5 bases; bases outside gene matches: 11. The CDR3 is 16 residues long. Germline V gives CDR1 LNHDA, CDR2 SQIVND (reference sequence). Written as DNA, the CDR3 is TGTGCCAGTAGTAAAACGGCGGGGGGGTTCTCGGAGACCCAGTACTTC. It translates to CASSKTAGGFSETQYF.

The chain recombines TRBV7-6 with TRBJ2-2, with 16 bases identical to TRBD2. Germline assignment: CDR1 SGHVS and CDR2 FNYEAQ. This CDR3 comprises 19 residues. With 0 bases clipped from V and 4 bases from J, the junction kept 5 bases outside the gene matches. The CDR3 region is CASSLAPGLAGGRTGELFF. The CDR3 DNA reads TGTGCCAGCAGCTTAGCGCCGGGACTAGCGGGGGGGCGCACCGGGGAGCTGTTTTTT.

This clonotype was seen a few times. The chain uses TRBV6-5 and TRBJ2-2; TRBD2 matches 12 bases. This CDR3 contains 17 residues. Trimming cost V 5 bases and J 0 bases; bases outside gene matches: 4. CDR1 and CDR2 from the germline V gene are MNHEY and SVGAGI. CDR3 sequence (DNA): TGTGCCAGCAGTCCGACTAGCGGGGGCGCGAACACCGGGGAGCTGTTTTTT. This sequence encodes CASSPTSGGANTGELFF.

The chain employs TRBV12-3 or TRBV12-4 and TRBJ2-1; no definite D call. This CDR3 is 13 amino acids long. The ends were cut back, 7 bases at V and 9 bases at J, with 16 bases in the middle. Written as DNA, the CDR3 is TGTGCCAGCATTTTCCCTGGTCGTCCTGAGCAGTTCTTC. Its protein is CASIFPGRPEQFF.

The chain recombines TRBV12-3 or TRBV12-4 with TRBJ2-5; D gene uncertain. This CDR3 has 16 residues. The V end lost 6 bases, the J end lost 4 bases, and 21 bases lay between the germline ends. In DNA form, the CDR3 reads TGTGCCAGCAGCCCGACCCGGACCGACGGCGGAGAGACCCAGTACTTC. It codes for CASSPTRTDGGETQYF.

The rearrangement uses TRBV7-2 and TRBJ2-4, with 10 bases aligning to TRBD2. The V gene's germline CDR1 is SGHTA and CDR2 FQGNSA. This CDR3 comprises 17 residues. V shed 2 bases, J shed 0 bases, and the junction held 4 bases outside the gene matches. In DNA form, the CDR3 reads TGTGCCAGCAGCTTACTAGCGGGAGTTTTAGCCAAAAACATTCAGTACTTC. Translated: CASSLLAGVLAKNIQYF.

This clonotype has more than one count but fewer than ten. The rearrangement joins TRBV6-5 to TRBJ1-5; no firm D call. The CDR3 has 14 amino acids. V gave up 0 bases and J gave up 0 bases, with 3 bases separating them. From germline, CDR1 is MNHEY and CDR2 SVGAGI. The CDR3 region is CASSYSNSNQPQHF. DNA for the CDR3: TGTGCCAGCAGTTACTCGAATAGCAATCAGCCCCAGCATTTT.

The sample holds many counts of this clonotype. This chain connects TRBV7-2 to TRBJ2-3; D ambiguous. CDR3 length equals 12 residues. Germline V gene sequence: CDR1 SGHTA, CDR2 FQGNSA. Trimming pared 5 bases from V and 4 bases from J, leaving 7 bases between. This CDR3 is CASSPQADTQYF. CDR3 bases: TGTGCCAGCAGCCCCCAGGCAGATACGCAGTATTTT.

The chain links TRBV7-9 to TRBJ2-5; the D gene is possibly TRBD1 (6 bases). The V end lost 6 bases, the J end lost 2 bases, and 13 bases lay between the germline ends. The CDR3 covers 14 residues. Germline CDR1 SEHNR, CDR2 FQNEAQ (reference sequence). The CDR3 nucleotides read TGTGCCAGCAGACCAACAGGGTTTCAAGAGACCCAGTACTTC. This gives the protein CASRPTGFQETQYF.